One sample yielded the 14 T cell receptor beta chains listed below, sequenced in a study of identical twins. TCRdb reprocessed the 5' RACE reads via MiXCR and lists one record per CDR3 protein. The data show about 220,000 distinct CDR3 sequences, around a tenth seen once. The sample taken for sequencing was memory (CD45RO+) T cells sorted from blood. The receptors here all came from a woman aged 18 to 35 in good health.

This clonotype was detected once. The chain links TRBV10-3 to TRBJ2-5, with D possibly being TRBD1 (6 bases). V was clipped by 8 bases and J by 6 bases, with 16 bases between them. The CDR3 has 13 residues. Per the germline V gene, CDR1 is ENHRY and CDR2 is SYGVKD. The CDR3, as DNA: TGTGCCATCTCCAGGGGCGCAGACCAGACCCAGTACTTC. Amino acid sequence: CAISRGADQTQYF.

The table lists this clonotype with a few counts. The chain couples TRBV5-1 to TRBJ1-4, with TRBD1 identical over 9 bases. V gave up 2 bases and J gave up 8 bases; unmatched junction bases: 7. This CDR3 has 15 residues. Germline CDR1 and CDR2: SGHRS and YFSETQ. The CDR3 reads CASSFSGTGIEKLFF. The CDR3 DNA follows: TGCGCCAGCAGCTTTTCCGGGACAGGGATCGAAAAACTGTTTTTT.

For the CDR3, the DNA is TGTGCCAGCCGATATTCTGGGGCAGGGAGCGATGGCTACACCTTC. This translates into CASRYSGAGSDGYTF. J is TRBJ1-2 and V is TRBV7-9; perhaps TRBD1 as D (5 bases). The CDR3 extends over 15 amino acids. CDR1 SEHNR and CDR2 FQNEAQ come from the germline V gene (reference sequence). Deletions cut 8 bases from V and 6 bases from J, with 22 bases between. The full variable domain, rest sourced from reference TRBV7-9 and TRBJ1-2, is DTGVSQNPRHKITKRGQNVTFRCDPISEHNRLYWYRQTLGQGPEFLTYFQNEAQLEKSRLLSDRFSAERPKGSFSTLEIQRTEQGDSAMYLCASRYSGAGSDGYTFGSGTRLTVV.

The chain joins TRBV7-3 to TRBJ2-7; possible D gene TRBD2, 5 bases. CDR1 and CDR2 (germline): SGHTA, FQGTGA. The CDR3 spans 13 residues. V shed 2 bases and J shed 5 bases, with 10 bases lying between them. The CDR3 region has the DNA TGTGCCAGCAGCTTATGGACGGGGAACGAGCAGTACTTC. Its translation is CASSLWTGNEQYF.

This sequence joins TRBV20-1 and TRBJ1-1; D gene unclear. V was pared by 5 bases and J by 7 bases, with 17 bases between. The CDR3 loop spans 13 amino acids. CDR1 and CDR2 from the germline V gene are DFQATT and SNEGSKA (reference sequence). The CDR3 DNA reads TGCAGTGCTGCCGGACTAACCGGATATGAAGCTTTCTTT. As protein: CSAAGLTGYEAFF.

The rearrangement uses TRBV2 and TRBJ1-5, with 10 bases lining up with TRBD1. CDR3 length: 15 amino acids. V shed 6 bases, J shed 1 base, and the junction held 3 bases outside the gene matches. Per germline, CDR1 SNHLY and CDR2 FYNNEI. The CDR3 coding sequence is TGTGCCAGCAGAGGACAGGGGGTGAGCAATCAGCCCCAGCATTTT. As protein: CASRGQGVSNQPQHF.

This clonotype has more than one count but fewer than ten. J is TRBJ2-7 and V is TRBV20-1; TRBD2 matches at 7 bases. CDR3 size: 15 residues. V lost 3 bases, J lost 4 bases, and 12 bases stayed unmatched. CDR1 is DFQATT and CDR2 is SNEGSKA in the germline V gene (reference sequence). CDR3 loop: CSARPPYREEYEQYF. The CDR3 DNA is TGCAGTGCTAGGCCCCCCTACCGGGAGGAGTACGAGCAGTACTTC.

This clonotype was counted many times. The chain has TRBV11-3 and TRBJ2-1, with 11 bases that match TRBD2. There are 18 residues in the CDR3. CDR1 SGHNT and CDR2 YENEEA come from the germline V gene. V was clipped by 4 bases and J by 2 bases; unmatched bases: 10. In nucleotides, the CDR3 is TGTGCCAGCAGCTCAAAACTAGCGGGAGATTGGACCTACAATGAGCAGTTCTTC. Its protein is CASSSKLAGDWTYNEQFF.

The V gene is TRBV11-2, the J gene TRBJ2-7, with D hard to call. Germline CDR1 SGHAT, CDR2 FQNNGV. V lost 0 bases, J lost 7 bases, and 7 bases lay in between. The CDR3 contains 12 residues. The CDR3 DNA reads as TGTGCCAGCAGCTTAGATCGGGCGGAGCAGTACTTC. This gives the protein CASSLDRAEQYF.

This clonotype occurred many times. Here the CDR3 DNA reads TGCGCCAGCAGCCAAGATACAGGACTAATAACCTACAATGAGCAGTTCTTC. The encoded protein is CASSQDTGLITYNEQFF. V is TRBV4-1 and J is TRBJ2-1; D is possibly TRBD2 (6 bases). The CDR3 totals 17 residues. Germline V CDR1 and CDR2: MGHRA, YSYEKL. Trimming took 0 bases from V and 2 from J, leaving 14 bases between them.

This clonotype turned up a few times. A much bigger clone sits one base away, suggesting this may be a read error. The CDR3 here is CATSQDPRGNGRDTQYF. Here the CDR3 DNA reads TGTGCCACCAGCCAAGATCCAAGGGGGAATGGTAGAGATACGCAGTATTTT. This chain joins TRBV3-1 and TRBJ2-3, with a possible D match to TRBD1 (6 bases). From germline, CDR1 is LGHDT and CDR2 YNNKEL (reference sequence). The CDR3 spans 17 residues.

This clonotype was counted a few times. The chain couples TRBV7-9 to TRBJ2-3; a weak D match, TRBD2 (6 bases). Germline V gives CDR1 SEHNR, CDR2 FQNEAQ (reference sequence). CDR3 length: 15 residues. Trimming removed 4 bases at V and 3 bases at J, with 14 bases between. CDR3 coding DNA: TGTGCCAGCAGCTCCGTGGGGGGTTTGACAGATACGCAGTATTTT. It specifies CASSSVGGLTDTQYF.

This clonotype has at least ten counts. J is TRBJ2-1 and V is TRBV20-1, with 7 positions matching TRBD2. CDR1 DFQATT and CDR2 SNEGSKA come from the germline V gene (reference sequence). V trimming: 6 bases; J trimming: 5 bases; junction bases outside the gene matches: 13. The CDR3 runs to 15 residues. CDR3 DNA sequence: TGCAGTGCCAGTCCCGGACTAGTGGTCGACAATGAGCAGTTCTTC. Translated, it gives CSASPGLVVDNEQFF.

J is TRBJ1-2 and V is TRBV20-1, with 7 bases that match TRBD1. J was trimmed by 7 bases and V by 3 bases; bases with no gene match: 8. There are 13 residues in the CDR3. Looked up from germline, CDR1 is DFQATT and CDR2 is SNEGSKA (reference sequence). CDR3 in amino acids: CSASAGTVAGYTF. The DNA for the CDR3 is TGCAGTGCTAGCGCCGGGACAGTAGCTGGCTACACCTTC.